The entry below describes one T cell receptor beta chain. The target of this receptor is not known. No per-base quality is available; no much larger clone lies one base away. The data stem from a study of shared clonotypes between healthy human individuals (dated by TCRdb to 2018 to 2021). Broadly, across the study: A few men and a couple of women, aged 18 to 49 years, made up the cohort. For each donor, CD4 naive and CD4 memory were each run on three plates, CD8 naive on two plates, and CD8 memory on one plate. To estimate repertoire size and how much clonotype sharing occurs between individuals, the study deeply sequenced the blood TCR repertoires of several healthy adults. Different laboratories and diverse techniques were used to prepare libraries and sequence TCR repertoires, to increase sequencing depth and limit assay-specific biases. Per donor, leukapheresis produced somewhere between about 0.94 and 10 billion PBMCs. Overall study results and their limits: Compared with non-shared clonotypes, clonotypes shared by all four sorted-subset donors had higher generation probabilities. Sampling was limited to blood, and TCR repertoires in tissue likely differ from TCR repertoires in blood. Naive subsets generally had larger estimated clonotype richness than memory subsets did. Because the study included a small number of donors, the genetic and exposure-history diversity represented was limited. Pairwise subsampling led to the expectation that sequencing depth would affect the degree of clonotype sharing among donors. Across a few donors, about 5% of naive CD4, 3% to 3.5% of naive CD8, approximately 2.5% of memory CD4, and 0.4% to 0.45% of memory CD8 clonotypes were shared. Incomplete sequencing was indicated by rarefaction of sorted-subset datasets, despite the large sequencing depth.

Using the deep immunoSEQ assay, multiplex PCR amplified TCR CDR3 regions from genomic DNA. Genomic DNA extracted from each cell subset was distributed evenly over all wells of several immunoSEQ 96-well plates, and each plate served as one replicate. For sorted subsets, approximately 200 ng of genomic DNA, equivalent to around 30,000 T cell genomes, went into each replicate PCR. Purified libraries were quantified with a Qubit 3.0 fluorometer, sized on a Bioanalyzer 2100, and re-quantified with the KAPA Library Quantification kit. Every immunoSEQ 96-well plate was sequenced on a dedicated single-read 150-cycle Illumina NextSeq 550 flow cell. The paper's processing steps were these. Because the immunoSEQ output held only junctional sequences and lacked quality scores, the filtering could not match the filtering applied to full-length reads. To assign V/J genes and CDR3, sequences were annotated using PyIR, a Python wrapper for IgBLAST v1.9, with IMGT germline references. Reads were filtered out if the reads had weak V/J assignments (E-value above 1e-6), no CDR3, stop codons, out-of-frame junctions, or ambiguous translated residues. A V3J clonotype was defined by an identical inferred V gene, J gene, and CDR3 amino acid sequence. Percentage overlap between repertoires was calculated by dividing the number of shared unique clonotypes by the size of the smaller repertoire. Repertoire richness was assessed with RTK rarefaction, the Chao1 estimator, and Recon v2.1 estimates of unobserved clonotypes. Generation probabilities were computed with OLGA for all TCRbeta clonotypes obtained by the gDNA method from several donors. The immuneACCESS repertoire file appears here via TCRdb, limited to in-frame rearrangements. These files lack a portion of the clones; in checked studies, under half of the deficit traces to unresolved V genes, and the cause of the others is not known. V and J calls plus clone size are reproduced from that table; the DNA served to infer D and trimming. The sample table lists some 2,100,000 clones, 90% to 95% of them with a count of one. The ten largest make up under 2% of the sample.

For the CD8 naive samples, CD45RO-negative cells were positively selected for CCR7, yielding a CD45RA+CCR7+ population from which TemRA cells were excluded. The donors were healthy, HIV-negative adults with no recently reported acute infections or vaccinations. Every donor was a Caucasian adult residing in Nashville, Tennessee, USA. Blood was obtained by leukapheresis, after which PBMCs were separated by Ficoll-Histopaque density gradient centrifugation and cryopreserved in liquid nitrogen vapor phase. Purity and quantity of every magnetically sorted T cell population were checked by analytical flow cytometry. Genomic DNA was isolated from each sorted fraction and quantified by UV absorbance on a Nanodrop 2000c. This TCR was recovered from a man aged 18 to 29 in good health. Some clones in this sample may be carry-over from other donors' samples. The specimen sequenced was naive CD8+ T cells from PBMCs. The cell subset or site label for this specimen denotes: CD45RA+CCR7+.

The DNA is as follows: TGTGCCAGCAGCCCTCGCGGGAGCTTAAATGAGCAGTTCTTC. The resulting protein is CASSPRGSLNEQFF. Here the chain combines TRBV9 and TRBJ2-1; TRBD2 aligns with 7 central bases. The CDR3 has 14 amino acids, counting the end cysteine and phenylalanine. Just the 42-base CDR3 DNA is kept, in frame starting at base 1. CDR1 and CDR2, per the germline V gene, are SGDLS and YYNGEE. V is pruned by 4 bases and J by 7 bases, leaving 8 bases of the junction without a gene match.